A single T cell receptor (beta chain) is shown here with its context. Its antigen is currently unknown. The entry originates in a study of T cell responses to AZD1222 COVID-19 vaccine. V lost 5 bases and J 5 bases, leaving 15 bases between the germline ends. The CDR3 loop spans 14 amino acids. CDR1 LNHDA and CDR2 SQIVND come from the germline V gene (reference sequence). General study results and limits: Spike as a whole was targeted by vaccine-associated CD4 TCRs, dominant at 160-218 and 743-854.

Assay: immunoSEQ multiplex PCR; the TCRdb copy retains only in-frame clones and omits some. The sample shows about 70,000 clones, around nine tenths of them seen only once. This sequence originates from an adult who received the AZD1222 COVID-19 vaccine. The chain combines TRBV19 with TRBJ1-2; TRBD1 is a possible D gene (6 bases). Material: peripheral blood, obtained 28 days after the second AZD1222 dose. The CDR3, as DNA: TGTGCCAGTAGTGCCGACAGGCAGGGGTATGGCTACACCTTC. Its translation: CASSADRQGYGYTF.